This TCR beta chain was documented in a study of cytomegalovirus exposure and HLA in healthy donors. Healthy bone marrow donors supplied every sample. The PCR employed 60 Vbeta primers together with 13 Jbeta primers. Data came from immunoSEQ multiplex PCR; TCRdb stores just in-frame clones and leaves some out. The sample yields roughly 250,000 clones, around 65% seen once. This CDR3 comprises 16 residues. The V and J ends lost 2 bases and 2 bases, in that order; junction bases with no gene match: 8. CDR1 and CDR2 (germline): WNHNN, SYGVQD (reference sequence). The sequenced sample consisted of PBMCs. This clonotype was obtained from a female donor in good health and CMV-seronegative. The chain has TRBV10-1 and TRBJ2-5; 7 bases line up with TRBD1. CDR3 nucleotides: TGCGCCAGCAGTGAGACAGGGGCGACGGGACAAGAGACCCAGTACTTC. Translating gives CASSETGATGQETQYF.